This T cell receptor (beta chain) stems from a study of T cells in Graves' hyperthyroidism and ophthalmopathy. This clonotype was seen repeatedly, ten times or more. Antigen: not known. Trimming cost V 4 bases and J 8 bases; bases outside gene matches: 8. The CDR3 spans 15 residues. Amplification targeted TCR beta CDR3 regions from RNA transcripts. The study used the HTBI primer set for a first-round RT-PCR of the TCR CDR3. TCRdb reanalysed the multiplex PCR reads using MiXCR and keeps one entry per CDR3 protein. Seen here are about 560,000 distinct CDR3 sequences, 15% to 18% observed once, and the top ten hold 7.3%. Study-level findings and limits: Ophthalmopathy was identified by the model a median around 6.3 months ahead of onset.

The specimen sequenced was blood. The origin of this receptor is a woman in her thirties with Graves' hyperthyroidism. The chain links TRBV12-3 or TRBV12-4 to TRBJ1-4, with 9 positions matching TRBD1. CDR3 in amino acids: CASSSTGTGREKLFF. Here the CDR3 DNA reads TGTGCCAGCAGTTCAACCGGGACAGGGCGGGAAAAACTGTTTTTT.